This T cell receptor beta chain was recovered during a study of blood T cell repertoires in COVID-19. Study at large: Whether acute or convalescent, the COVID-19 samples came from the United States, Italy and Spain. T cells, B-cell-depleted T cells, or PBMCs supplied cDNA or gDNA.

The repertoire was sequenced with immunoSEQ multiplex PCR; TCRdb's copy has only in-frame clones and lacks some. The table includes roughly 120,000 clones, roughly 91% detected once. Sequenced: peripheral blood. The sequence derives from a woman in her 50s with acute or convalescent COVID-19.

CDR3 bases: TGCAGCGTTGACTTAAGGGGTCTAAATGGCTATGGCTACACCTTC. Amino acid sequence: CSVDLRGLNGYGYTF. The V and J genes are TRBV29-1 and TRBJ1-2; D might be TRBD1 (5 bases). The CDR3 contains 15 residues. CDR1 and CDR2 (germline): SQVTM, ANQGSEA. V was cut by 3 bases and J by 4 bases, with 18 bases left in between.